This T cell receptor (beta chain) is from a study of shared clonotypes between healthy human individuals. Study-wide results and limits: Having only a few donors restricted how much genetic and exposure-history diversity was captured.

Germline lookup yields CDR1 MDHEN and CDR2 SYDVKM. V lost 3 bases and J lost 6; bases outside the gene matches: 2. The CDR3 extends over 13 amino acids. The table came from immunoSEQ multiplex PCR; TCRdb's copy has only in-frame clones and leaves some out. The top ten clones hold approximately 13% of a sample with hundreds of thousands of clones, around 79% of them seen once. As for this clone: The antigen is undetermined.

This TCR came from a middle-aged woman in good health. Some clones in this sample may be carry-over from other donors' samples. Sample: PBMCs. This rearrangement joins TRBV28 to TRBJ2-7; TRBD1 agrees at 10 bases. The CDR3 DNA sequence: TGTGCCAGCAGTTTTCGGGACAGGGGCGAGCAGTACTTC. Protein product: CASSFRDRGEQYF.